This T cell receptor (beta chain) comes out of a study of Graves' ophthalmopathy and Graves' hyperthyroidism. General study findings and limits: Most thyroid clonotypes expanded beyond 0.001 frequency were also found in blood. Ophthalmopathy progression predictions by the model showed around 72% specificity and about 70% sensitivity.

Regarding this clonotype: Its target is not known.

RNA transcripts provided the template for amplifying TCR beta CDR3 regions. The workflow started with a first-round RT-PCR run with HTBI primers and then moved on to a second-round multiplex PCR. TCRdb used MiXCR to reprocess the multiplex PCR reads, holding one entry per CDR3 protein. The sample yields around 1.1 million distinct CDR3 sequences, about two fifths seen once. The sequence derives from an adult man with Graves' hyperthyroidism. The specimen sequenced was peripheral blood or thyroid tissue (not recorded which).

The CDR3 region is CASSPEPSGRGSYEQYF. CDR3 coding DNA: TGTGCCAGCAGCCCAGAGCCTAGCGGGAGAGGGTCCTACGAGCAGTACTTC. This chain connects TRBV11-2 to TRBJ2-7; the match to TRBD2 covers 10 bases. Germline CDR1 and CDR2: SGHAT and FQNNGV. The CDR3 covers 17 residues. With 5 bases clipped from V and 1 base from J, the junction kept 11 bases outside the gene matches.